One sample yielded the 22 T cell receptor beta chains listed below, sequenced in a study of T cells in Graves' hyperthyroidism and ophthalmopathy. Researchers amplified the TCR beta CDR3 regions from RNA transcripts. The TCR CDR3 first-round RT-PCR relied on the HTBI primer set. From the multiplex PCR reads, TCRdb called clonotypes with MiXCR, one entry per CDR3 protein. The profile shows more than 550,000 distinct CDR3 sequences, roughly 17% of them singletons. The sequenced material came from blood. All receptors derive from a man between 45 and 60 years old with Graves' hyperthyroidism.

Many counts were recorded for this clonotype. The chain links TRBV20-1 to TRBJ2-7, with a possible D match to TRBD2 (6 bases). This CDR3 contains 15 residues. The germline V and J ends were trimmed by 6 bases and 2 bases, with 20 bases remaining between them. Germline V gene data show CDR1 as DFQATT and CDR2 as SNEGSKA (reference sequence). CDR3: CSAPHGGSGAYEQYF. DNA of the CDR3: TGCAGTGCCCCTCACGGGGGTAGCGGAGCCTACGAGCAGTACTTC.

At least ten counts were recorded for this clonotype. CDR3 DNA: TGTGCCAGCGCTAAGAATTTTAATCCAGACACTGAAGCTTTCTTT. Encoded protein: CASAKNFNPDTEAFF. This chain connects TRBV7-3 to TRBJ1-1, with no clear D. V was clipped by 8 bases and J by 3 bases, with 19 bases between them. Germline lookup yields CDR1 SGHTA and CDR2 FQGTGA. CDR3 length equals 15 residues.

This clonotype has only a few counts. The DNA for the CDR3 is TGTGCCAGCAGGGCGCGGGAGGGCCACGAGCAGTACTTC. Translated, it gives CASRAREGHEQYF. This chain uses TRBV6-1 with TRBJ2-7, with 9 positions matching TRBD2. Unmatched junction bases numbered 5, after V lost 6 bases and J lost 5 bases. CDR1 is MNHNS, CDR2 SASEGT, per germline. The CDR3 consists of 13 residues.

This clonotype was recorded at least ten times. The genes are TRBV3-1 and TRBJ2-7; D unclear. The CDR3 has 14 amino acids. Germline CDR1 is LGHDT and CDR2 is YNNKEL (reference sequence). The ends were cut back, 1 base at V and 3 bases at J, with 10 bases in the middle. CDR3 in amino acids: CASSQAVTDYEQYF. CDR3 DNA sequence: TGTGCCAGCAGCCAAGCCGTAACAGACTACGAGCAGTACTTC.

This clonotype was counted a few times. This chain joins TRBV5-1 and TRBJ2-3, with 7 bases aligning to TRBD2. CDR1 and CDR2 (germline): SGHRS, YFSETQ. The CDR3 covers 18 residues. Losses at the gene ends were 4 bases for V and 0 bases for J; bases not matched to a gene: 14. CDR3 amino acids: CASSLRGVAASSTDTQYF. The DNA of the CDR3 is TGCGCCAGCAGCCTACGGGGGGTAGCGGCGTCTAGCACAGATACGCAGTATTTT.

This clonotype was picked up a small number of times. This rearrangement joins TRBV15 to TRBJ1-2; 9 nucleotides line up with TRBD1. V dropped 0 bases and J dropped 7; count of bases not matched to a gene: 9. This CDR3 has 16 amino acids. Germline values: CDR1 LNHNV, CDR2 YYDKDF (reference sequence). In DNA, the CDR3 is TGTGCCACCAGCAGAGATGGACAGGGGCGCGAATCTGGCTACACCTTC. It codes for CATSRDGQGRESGYTF.

This clonotype has ten or more counts. J is TRBJ1-4 and V is TRBV6-2 or TRBV6-3, with no clear D. The CDR3 is made up of 12 amino acids. Per the germline V gene, CDR1 is MNHEY and CDR2 is SVGEGT. V was shortened by 8 bases and J by 5 bases, with 9 bases between the two germline ends. The CDR3 region is CASSRPNEKLFF. Here the CDR3 DNA reads TGTGCCAGCTCCCGACCAAATGAAAAACTGTTTTTT.

This clonotype was counted at least ten times. J is TRBJ1-1 and V is TRBV27; no clear D gene. CDR3 length equals 15 residues. CDR1 is MNHEY, CDR2 SMNVEV, per germline (reference sequence). The ends were cut back, 2 bases at V and 1 base at J, with 11 bases in the middle. DNA of the CDR3: TGTGCCAGCAGTTTAGGGTACGGACGGAACACTGAAGCTTTCTTT. Protein product: CASSLGYGRNTEAFF.

This clonotype was seen at least ten times. The chain is built from TRBV7-8 and TRBJ2-7, with 12 bases matching TRBD2. Germline CDR1 is SGHVS and CDR2 is FQNEAQ. The CDR3 is made up of 16 amino acids. V lost 3 bases to trimming and J lost 4 bases; unmatched junction nucleotides: 7. CDR3 loop: CASSLRLAGATYEQYF. CDR3 DNA: TGTGCCAGCAGCTTGCGACTAGCGGGAGCTACGTACGAGCAGTACTTC.

Only a few counts were recorded for this clonotype. The V call is TRBV4-1, the J call TRBJ2-3; the match to TRBD2 covers 11 bases. CDR3 length: 15 amino acids. Trimming cost V 0 bases and J 11 bases; bases outside gene matches: 7. CDR1 MGHRA and CDR2 YSYEKL come from the germline V gene. The CDR3 is CASSQDELAGVRQYF. DNA of the CDR3: TGCGCCAGCAGCCAAGATGAACTAGCGGGAGTTAGGCAGTATTTT.

The rearrangement uses TRBV4-2 and TRBJ2-5; 9 positions match TRBD1. Per germline, CDR1 LGHNA and CDR2 YNFKEQ. The CDR3 has 17 residues. The V gene end was trimmed by 0 bases and the J gene end by 9 bases; junction bases not matched to a gene: 14. The CDR3 region is CASSQELGTGSFGSQYF. CDR3 nucleotide sequence: TGTGCCAGCAGCCAAGAATTGGGGACAGGGTCTTTTGGGTCCCAGTACTTC.

This clonotype was counted ten times or more. The chain joins TRBV6-5 to TRBJ2-7; D gene ambiguous. The CDR3 is 14 residues long. Deletions cut 0 bases from V and 1 base from J, with 7 bases between. The germline V gene encodes CDR1 MNHEY and CDR2 SVGAGI. CDR3 DNA sequence: TGTGCCAGCAGTTACTCGAGCACATCCTACGAGCAGTACTTC. Encoded protein: CASSYSSTSYEQYF.

At least ten counts were recorded for this clonotype. The chain joins TRBV12-3 or TRBV12-4 to TRBJ2-7; 12 bases are shared with TRBD1. Losses at the gene ends were 3 bases for V and 4 bases for J; bases not matched to a gene: 7. The CDR3 totals 16 residues. In DNA, the CDR3 is TGTGCCAGCAGTTTCTCCGGGACAGGGGGCATGTACGAGCAGTACTTC. Translation gives CASSFSGTGGMYEQYF.

The table lists this clonotype with many counts. CDR3 nucleotides: TGTGCCAGCAGAGACCTAGCGGGCTCCTACAATGAGCAGTTCTTC. It encodes CASRDLAGSYNEQFF. The chain links TRBV3-1 to TRBJ2-1, with 8 bases identical to TRBD2. Germline V gene lookup returns CDR1 LGHDT and CDR2 YNNKEL (reference sequence). The CDR3 has 15 amino acids. V lost 6 bases and J lost 0; bases outside the gene matches: 4.

This clonotype has a count of ten or more. The chain links TRBV12-3 or TRBV12-4 to TRBJ2-1, with D perhaps TRBD2 (5 bases). There are 16 residues in the CDR3. Trimming removed 4 bases at V and 2 bases at J, with 15 bases between. CDR3 sequence reads: CASSSLDWTAYNEQFF. The DNA for the CDR3 is TGTGCCAGCAGTTCCCTAGACTGGACTGCCTACAATGAGCAGTTCTTC.

The genes are TRBV20-1 and TRBJ2-1; a possible D gene is TRBD2 (5 bases). The germline gives CDR1 DFQATT, CDR2 SNEGSKA (reference sequence). The CDR3 has 12 residues. Trimming pared 5 bases from V and 5 bases from J, leaving 10 bases between. CDR3 DNA: TGCAGTGCTGTCCGGGGAAACAATGAGCAGTTCTTC. Its translation: CSAVRGNNEQFF.

This clonotype was detected many times. The chain joins TRBV7-2 to TRBJ2-3, with D hard to call. V was shortened by 6 bases and J by 5 bases, with 6 bases between the two germline ends. Per germline, CDR1 SGHTA and CDR2 FQGNSA. This CDR3 contains 11 residues. Here the CDR3 DNA reads TGTGCCAGCAGGGCCGTAGATACGCAGTATTTT. It yields the protein CASRAVDTQYF.

This clonotype was counted many times. The V gene is TRBV5-4, the J gene TRBJ2-1, with 10 positions matching TRBD2. V shed 2 bases, J shed 7 bases, and the junction held 15 bases outside the gene matches. Germline V gene sequence: CDR1 SGHNT, CDR2 YYREEE (reference sequence). This CDR3 has 18 residues. Here the CDR3 DNA reads TGTGCCAGCAGCTTTAGTTCGCCCGCTAGCGGGAGTTGGAATGAGCAGTTCTTC. Translating it yields CASSFSSPASGSWNEQFF.

This clonotype has a count of ten or more. The chain combines TRBV9 with TRBJ2-2, with 7 bases identical to TRBD2. This CDR3 is 14 amino acids long. V lost 5 bases to trimming and J lost 4 bases; unmatched junction nucleotides: 5. CDR1 and CDR2 (germline): SGDLS, YYNGEE. CDR3 nucleotide sequence: TGTGCCAGCAGACGGGAGGAGGTCACCGGGGAGCTGTTTTTT. Translating gives CASRREEVTGELFF.

This clonotype was detected a few times. This chain joins TRBV7-2 and TRBJ1-5; a weak D match, TRBD1 (6 bases). This CDR3 spans 13 amino acids. Trimming removed 4 bases from V and 4 bases from J, with 8 bases in between. Germline-derived CDR1 and CDR2 are SGHTA and FQGNSA. The CDR3: CASSSDRNQPQHF. CDR3 nucleotide sequence: TGTGCCAGCAGCTCGGACAGAAATCAGCCCCAGCATTTT. The variable domain in full, completed from reference TRBV7-2 and TRBJ1-5, reads GAGVSQSPSNKVTEKGKDVELRCDPISGHTALYWYRQSLGQGLEFLIYFQGNSAPDKSGLPSDRFSAERTGGSVSTLTIQRTQQEDSAVYLCASSSDRNQPQHFGDGTRLSIL.

This clonotype was seen many times. The chain uses TRBV2 and TRBJ1-4; weak D call: TRBD1 (5 bases). CDR3 size: 14 residues. The germline V gene has CDR1 SNHLY and CDR2 FYNNEI. V was pared by 4 bases and J by 5 bases, with 11 bases between. This chain's CDR3 is CASSGRQGNEKLFF. The DNA for the CDR3 is TGTGCCAGCAGTGGTCGCCAGGGAAATGAAAAACTGTTTTTT.

The chain employs TRBV11-3 and TRBJ2-2, with 11 bases identical to TRBD2. This CDR3 region has 16 residues. Trimming cost V 7 bases and J 1 base; bases outside gene matches: 5. Germline-derived CDR1 and CDR2 are SGHNT and YENEEA. The CDR3 here is CASNGSGRENTGELFF. In nucleotides, the CDR3 is TGTGCCAGCAACGGTAGCGGGAGGGAGAACACCGGGGAGCTGTTTTTT.